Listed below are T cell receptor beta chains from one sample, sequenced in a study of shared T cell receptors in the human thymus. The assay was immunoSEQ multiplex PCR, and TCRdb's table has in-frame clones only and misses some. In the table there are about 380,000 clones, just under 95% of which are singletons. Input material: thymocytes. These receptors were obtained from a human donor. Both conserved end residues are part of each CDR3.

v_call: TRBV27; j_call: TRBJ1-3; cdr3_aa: CASSLTGYSGNTIYF
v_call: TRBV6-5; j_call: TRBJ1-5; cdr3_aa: CASSYIGNQPQHF
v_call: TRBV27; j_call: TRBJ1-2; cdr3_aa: CASSENQDSNYGYTF
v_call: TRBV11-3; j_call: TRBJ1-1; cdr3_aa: CASSTLLGEEAFF
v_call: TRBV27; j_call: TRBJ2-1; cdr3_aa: CASSSDLGVVNEQFF
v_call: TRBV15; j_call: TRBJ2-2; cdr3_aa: CATSSASRPQGDTGELFF
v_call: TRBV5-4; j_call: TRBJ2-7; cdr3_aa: CASSLGGGDDEQYF
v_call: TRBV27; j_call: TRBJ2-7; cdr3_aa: CASSLGYEQYF
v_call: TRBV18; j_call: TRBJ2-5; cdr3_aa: CASSPLGQERETQYF
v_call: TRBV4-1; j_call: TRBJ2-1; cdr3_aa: CASSPYSRRGQFF
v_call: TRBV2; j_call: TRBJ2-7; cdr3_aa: CASSAPGRMTYEQYF
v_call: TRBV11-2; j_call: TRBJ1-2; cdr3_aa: CASSLPPGYTF
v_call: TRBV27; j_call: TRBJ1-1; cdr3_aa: CATATGAENTEAFF
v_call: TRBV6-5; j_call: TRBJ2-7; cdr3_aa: CASSYQNRREKLHF
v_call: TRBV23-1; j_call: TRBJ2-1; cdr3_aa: CASSHRGLAAYNEQFF
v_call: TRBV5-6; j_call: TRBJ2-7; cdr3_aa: CASSWTGSHEQYF
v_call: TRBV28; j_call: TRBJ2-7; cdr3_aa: CASRSRGSGTYEQYF
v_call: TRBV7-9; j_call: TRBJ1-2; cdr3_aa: CASSSRELRLDLYGYTF
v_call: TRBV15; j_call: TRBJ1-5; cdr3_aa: CATSRPKSRDREWSNQPQHF
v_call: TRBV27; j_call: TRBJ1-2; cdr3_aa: CASSPLRGGDYGYTF
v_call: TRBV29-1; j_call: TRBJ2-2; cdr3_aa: CSVEEGTEGTGELFF
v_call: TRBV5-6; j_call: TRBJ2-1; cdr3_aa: CASSSQRFGSNEQFF
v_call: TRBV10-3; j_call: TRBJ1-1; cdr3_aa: CAILPGQGLNTEAFF
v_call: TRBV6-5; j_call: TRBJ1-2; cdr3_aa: CASRDSSSYGYTF
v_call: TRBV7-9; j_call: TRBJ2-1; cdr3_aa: CASSLRWSGNEQFF
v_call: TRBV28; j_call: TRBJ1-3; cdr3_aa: CASTDEGSHLNTIYF
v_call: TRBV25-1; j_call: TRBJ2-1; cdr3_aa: CASRGTSGDNEQFF
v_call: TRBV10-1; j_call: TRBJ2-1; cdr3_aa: CASNTPGSNEQFF
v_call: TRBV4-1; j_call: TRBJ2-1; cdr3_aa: CASSQRPSGDARRMQFF
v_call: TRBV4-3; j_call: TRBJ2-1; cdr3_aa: CASSQWREGPNEQFF
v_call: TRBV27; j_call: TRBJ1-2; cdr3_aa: CASSSAANYGYTF
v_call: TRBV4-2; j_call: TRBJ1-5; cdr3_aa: CASSQEGSGGGDSNQPQHF
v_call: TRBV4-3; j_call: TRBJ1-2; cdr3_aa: CASSPDRHYGYTF
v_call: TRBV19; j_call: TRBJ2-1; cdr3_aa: CASEPGLANYNEQFF
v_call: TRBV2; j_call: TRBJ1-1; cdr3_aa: CASITPSDRRDPHTEAFF
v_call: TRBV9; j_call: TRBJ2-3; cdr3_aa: CASSIRGLSTDTQYF
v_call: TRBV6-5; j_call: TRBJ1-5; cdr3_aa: CASIPFQPQHF
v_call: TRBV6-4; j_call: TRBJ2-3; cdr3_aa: CASRARQTTDTQYF
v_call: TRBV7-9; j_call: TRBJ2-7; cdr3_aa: CASSPRNRTGPPSYEQYF
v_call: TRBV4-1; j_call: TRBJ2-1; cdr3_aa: CASSQDVSSGRHRVKNEQFF
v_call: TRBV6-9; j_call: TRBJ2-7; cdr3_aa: CASSYRFSYEQYF
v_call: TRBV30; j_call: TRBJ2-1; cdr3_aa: CAWSVFRRGVDEQFF
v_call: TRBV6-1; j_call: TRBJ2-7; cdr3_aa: CASHEGIKYEQYF
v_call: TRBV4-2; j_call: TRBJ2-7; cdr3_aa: CASSQGGQGGDEQYF
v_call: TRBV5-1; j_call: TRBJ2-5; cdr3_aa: CASSLAGETQYF
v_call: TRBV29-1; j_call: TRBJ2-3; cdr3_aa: CSVDWLAGMADTQYF
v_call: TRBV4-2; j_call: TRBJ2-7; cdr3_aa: CASSSGQGDSYEQYF
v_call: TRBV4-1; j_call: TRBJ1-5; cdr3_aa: CASSQEWGHHSNQPQHF
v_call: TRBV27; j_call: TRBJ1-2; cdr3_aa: CASSLLNYGYTF
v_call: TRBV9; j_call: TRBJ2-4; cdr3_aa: CASSMGLAGGPENIQYF
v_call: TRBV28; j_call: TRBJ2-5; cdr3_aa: CASSLRQIQETQYF
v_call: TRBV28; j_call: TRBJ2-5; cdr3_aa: CASSSHGQETQYF
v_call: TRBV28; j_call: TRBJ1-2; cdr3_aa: CASRTRGGPNRLYGYTF